This TCR beta chain appears in the sequencing data of a study of glioma-infiltrating T cells. Germline V CDR1 and CDR2: SQVTM, ANQGSEA. CDR3 length: 12 residues. V gave up 8 bases and J gave up 2 bases, with 13 bases separating them. TCR alpha and beta CDR3 regions were amplified from RNA using iRepertoire nested multiplex PCR. TCRdb recomputed calls from the multiplex PCR reads with MiXCR, one row per CDR3 protein. The table includes 9,500 to 13,000 distinct CDR3 sequences, 45% to 65% detected once. Study-level points and caveats: Gliomas, especially low-grade, showed above-expected tissue-blood divergence; non-neoplastic patients showed below.

This clonotype was recorded many times. The antigen is not known. The sample comprised glioma tissue, nonneoplastic brain tissue, or PBMCs (not recorded which). The clonotype originates from a human donor with low-grade glioma or glioblastoma, undergoing nonglioma brain surgery, or in good health (not recorded which). V gene TRBV29-1 combines with J gene TRBJ2-7, with D possibly matching TRBD2 (6 bases). CDR3 sequence (DNA): TGCAGCATCCGGGACTTCGCCTACGAGCAGTACTTC. Protein product: CSIRDFAYEQYF.